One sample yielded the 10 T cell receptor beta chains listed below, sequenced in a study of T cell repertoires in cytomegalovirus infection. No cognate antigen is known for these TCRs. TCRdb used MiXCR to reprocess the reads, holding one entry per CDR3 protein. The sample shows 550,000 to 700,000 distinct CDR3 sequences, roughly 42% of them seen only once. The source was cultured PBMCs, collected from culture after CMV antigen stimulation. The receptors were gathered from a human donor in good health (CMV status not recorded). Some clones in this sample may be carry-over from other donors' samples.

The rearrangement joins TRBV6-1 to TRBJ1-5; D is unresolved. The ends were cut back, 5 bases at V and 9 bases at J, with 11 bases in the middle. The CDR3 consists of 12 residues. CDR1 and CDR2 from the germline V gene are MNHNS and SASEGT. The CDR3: CASSPVGRPQHF. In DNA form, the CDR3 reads TGTGCCAGCAGTCCGGTTGGGAGGCCCCAGCATTTT.

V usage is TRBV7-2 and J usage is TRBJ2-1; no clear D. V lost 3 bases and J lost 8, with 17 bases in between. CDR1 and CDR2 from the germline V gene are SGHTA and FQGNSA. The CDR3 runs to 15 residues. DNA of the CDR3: TGTGCCAGCAGCTTTGGCGTCATTCGGCCTGATGAGCAGTTCTTC. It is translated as CASSFGVIRPDEQFF.

For the CDR3, the DNA is TGTGCCAGCAGCCGACAGGGGACGGGTTCACCCCTCCACTTT. This codes for CASSRQGTGSPLHF. The rearrangement uses TRBV6-1 and TRBJ1-6; 8 bases agree with TRBD1. This CDR3 is built from 14 residues. The V gene's germline CDR1 is MNHNS and CDR2 SASEGT. Trimming took 6 bases from V and 9 from J; bases not matched to a gene: 7.

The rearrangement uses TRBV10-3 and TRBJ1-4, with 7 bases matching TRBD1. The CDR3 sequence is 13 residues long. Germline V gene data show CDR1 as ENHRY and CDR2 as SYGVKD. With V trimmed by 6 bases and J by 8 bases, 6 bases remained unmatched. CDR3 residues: CAIRKGQLEKLFF. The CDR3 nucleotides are TGTGCCATCAGGAAGGGACAGTTGGAAAAACTGTTTTTT.

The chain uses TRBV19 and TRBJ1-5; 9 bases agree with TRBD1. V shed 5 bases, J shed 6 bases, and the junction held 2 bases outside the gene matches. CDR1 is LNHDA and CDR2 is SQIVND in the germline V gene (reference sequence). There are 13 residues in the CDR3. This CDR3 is CASSGDRVQPQHF. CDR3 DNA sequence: TGTGCCAGTAGTGGGGACAGGGTTCAGCCCCAGCATTTT. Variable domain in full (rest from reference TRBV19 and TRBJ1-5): DGGITQSPKYLFRKEGQNVTLSCEQNLNHDAMYWYRQDPGQGLRLIYYSQIVNDFQKGDIAEGYSVSREKKESFPLTVTSAQKNPTAFYLCASSGDRVQPQHFGDGTRLSIL.

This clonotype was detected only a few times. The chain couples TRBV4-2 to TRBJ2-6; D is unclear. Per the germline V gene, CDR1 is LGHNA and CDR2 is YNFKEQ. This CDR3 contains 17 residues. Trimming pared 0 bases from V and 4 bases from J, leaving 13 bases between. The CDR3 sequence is CASSQDTVAAGANVLTF. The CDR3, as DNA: TGTGCCAGCAGCCAAGATACGGTTGCGGCAGGGGCCAACGTCCTGACTTTC.

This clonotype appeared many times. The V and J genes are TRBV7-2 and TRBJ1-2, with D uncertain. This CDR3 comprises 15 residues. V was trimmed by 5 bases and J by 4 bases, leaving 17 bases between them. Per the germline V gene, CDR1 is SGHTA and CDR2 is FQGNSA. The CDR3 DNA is TGTGCCAGCAGCCCGTCGGGCTTGGCGGCCTATGGCTACACCTTC. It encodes CASSPSGLAAYGYTF.

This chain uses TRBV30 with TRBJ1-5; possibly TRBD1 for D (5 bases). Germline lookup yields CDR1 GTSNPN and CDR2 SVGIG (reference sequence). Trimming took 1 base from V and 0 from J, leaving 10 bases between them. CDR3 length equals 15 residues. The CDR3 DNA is TGTGCCTGGAGTGAAACAGGCCTTAGCAATCAGCCCCAGCATTTT. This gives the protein CAWSETGLSNQPQHF.

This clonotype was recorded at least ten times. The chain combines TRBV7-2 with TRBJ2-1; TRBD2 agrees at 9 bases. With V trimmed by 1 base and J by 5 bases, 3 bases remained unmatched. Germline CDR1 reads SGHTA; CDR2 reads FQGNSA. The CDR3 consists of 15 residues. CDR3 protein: CASSLGLAGNNEQFF. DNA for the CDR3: TGTGCCAGCAGCTTAGGGCTAGCGGGGAACAATGAGCAGTTCTTC.

The CDR3 loop reads CASSRGGVDEQFF. CDR3 nucleotide sequence: TGCGCCAGCAGTAGGGGAGGGGTTGATGAGCAGTTCTTC. The chain links TRBV4-1 to TRBJ2-1; the match to TRBD2 covers 7 bases. The CDR3 is 13 residues long. The J segment lost 8 bases and the V segment lost 6 bases, leaving 7 bases of the junction unmatched. Germline CDR1 and CDR2: MGHRA and YSYEKL.